The TCR beta chain under discussion was sequenced for a study of circulating tumor DNA in untreated peripheral T-cell lymphoma. Study-wide points: In about 70% of patients, tumor-specific clonotypes were identified.

The CDR3 is 15 amino acids. The ends were cut back, 6 bases at V and 2 bases at J, with 14 bases in the middle. Germline values: CDR1 MDHEN, CDR2 SYDVKM. The table came from immunoSEQ multiplex PCR; TCRdb's copy has only in-frame clones and leaves some out. Here the sample spans more than 9,000 clones, about 75% being singletons. The tumor tissue sample was taken at baseline before any treatment. In regard to this clone: Its antigen is currently unknown.

Sequencing was carried out using tumor tissue. The sequence derives from a human donor with peripheral T-cell lymphoma. J is TRBJ2-1 and V is TRBV28; D unclear. For the CDR3, the DNA is TGTGCCAGCAGCTCATGGAAGGATACCTACAATGAGCAGTTCTTC. Its protein product is CASSSWKDTYNEQFF.